A single sample gave rise to the 32 T cell receptor beta chains below, sequenced in a study of blood T cells in healthy people across ages. Through a sample-barcoded 5' primer and a J-beta primer mix, a second PCR was run for about 6 to 12 cycles. Via MiXCR, TCRdb re-called the 5' RACE reads, giving one row per CDR3 protein. The sample has roughly 650,000 distinct CDR3 sequences, 32% seen once. The sequenced sample was blood. These receptor sequences come from an elderly woman in good health.

V is TRBV12-3 or TRBV12-4 and J is TRBJ2-3; no definite D call. With 6 bases removed from V and 3 bases from J, the gap between germline ends came to 13 bases. This CDR3 is built from 14 residues. CDR3 in amino acids: CASRNSYRTDTQYF. DNA of the CDR3: TGTGCCAGCAGAAACAGCTACAGAACAGATACGCAGTATTTT.

CDR3 nucleotide sequence: TGTGCCAGCACCCTGGCGGCCACCTCCACCTCAAACACCGGGGAGCTGTTTTTT. Residues: CASTLAATSTSNTGELFF. The chain carries TRBV6-2 or TRBV6-3 and TRBJ2-2, with D unclear. The CDR3 has 18 amino acids. Germline V gene sequence: CDR1 MNHEY, CDR2 SVGEGT. V was pared by 7 bases and J by 2 bases, with 23 bases between.

A remark on this clonotype: This could be a read error, since a much larger clone is one nucleotide away. This chain uses TRBV5-1 with TRBJ1-1, with D maybe TRBD1 (6 bases). The V gene's germline CDR1 is SGHRS and CDR2 YFSETQ. This CDR3 region has 15 residues. DNA for the CDR3: TGCGCCTGCAGCCCTCTGACAGGAATAGAAACTGAAGCTTTCTTT. As protein: CACSPLTGIETEAFF.

This clonotype was seen only a few times. A much larger clonotype is one base distant, so this may be a read error. The J gene is TRBJ2-5, the V gene TRBV29-1, with TRBD1 matching over 9 bases. Losses at the gene ends were 7 bases for V and 11 bases for J; bases not matched to a gene: 20. This CDR3 has 15 residues. From germline, CDR1 is SQVTM and CDR2 ANQGSEA. DNA of the CDR3: TGCAGCGGAACTCACGACAGGGGGAGGAACAATGAGCAGTACTTC. It yields the protein CSGTHDRGRNNEQYF.

With regard to this clonotype: A read error may be the cause here, since a much bigger clone is one base away. The chain joins TRBV7-9 to TRBJ2-5; D gene ambiguous. This CDR3 is built from 13 residues. The V gene's germline CDR1 is SEHNR and CDR2 FQNEAQ (reference sequence). The CDR3 region has the DNA TGTGCCAGCAGCCCCCTTGTGTCGGAGACCAAGTACTTC. Protein product: CASSPLVSETKYF.

This clonotype has at least ten counts. The chain couples TRBV7-3 to TRBJ2-5; 7 nucleotides align to TRBD1. This CDR3 has 13 amino acids. Trimming cost V 5 bases and J 1 base; bases outside gene matches: 1. Germline assignment: CDR1 SGHTA and CDR2 FQGTGA. CDR3 sequence: CASSRDSQETQYF. In nucleotides, the CDR3 is TGTGCCAGCAGCCGGGACAGCCAAGAGACCCAGTACTTC.

This chain uses TRBV19 with TRBJ2-5; 9 nucleotides match TRBD2. V lost 2 bases to trimming and J lost 5 bases; unmatched junction nucleotides: 6. CDR3 size: 15 residues. The germline CDR1 and CDR2 sequences are LNHDA and SQIVND (reference sequence). The CDR3 DNA is TGTGCCAGTAGTATAATGGGACTAGCAGCGGAGACCCAGTACTTC. As protein: CASSIMGLAAETQYF. The complete variable domain, with remaining parts taken from reference TRBV19 and TRBJ2-5, reads DGGITQSPKYLFRKEGQNVTLSCEQNLNHDAMYWYRQDPGQGLRLIYYSQIVNDFQKGDIAEGYSVSREKKESFPLTVTSAQKNPTAFYLCASSIMGLAAETQYFGPGTRLLVL.

This clonotype was counted a few times. The chain is built from TRBV7-8 and TRBJ1-1, with TRBD1 matching over 7 bases. CDR1 and CDR2 (germline): SGHVS, FQNEAQ. V dropped 5 bases and J dropped 5; count of bases not matched to a gene: 11. This CDR3 comprises 15 residues. CDR3 protein: CASSRQQGRGTEAFF. The CDR3, as DNA: TGTGCCAGCAGCCGACAACAGGGGCGAGGTACTGAAGCTTTCTTT.

This clonotype was observed a few times. J is TRBJ1-1 and V is TRBV6-1; D is unresolved. The CDR3 consists of 11 residues. Germline V gives CDR1 MNHNS, CDR2 SASEGT. V lost 1 base and J 12 bases, leaving 9 bases between the germline ends. Here the CDR3 DNA reads TGTGCCAGCAGTGAAGGAGGGAATACTTTCTTT. Encoded protein: CASSEGGNTFF.

This clonotype appeared many times. This chain connects TRBV20-1 to TRBJ2-5; 9 bases are shared with TRBD2. The length of the CDR3 is 14 residues. J was trimmed by 1 base and V by 3 bases; bases with no gene match: 3. In germline, CDR1 is DFQATT, CDR2 SNEGSKA (reference sequence). In nucleotides, the CDR3 is TGCAGTGCTAGCTGGCGGGGGGGCCAAGAGACCCAGTACTTC. Its translation: CSASWRGGQETQYF.

The chain has TRBV19 and TRBJ1-1, with D possibly TRBD1 on 6 matching bases. In germline, CDR1 is LNHDA, CDR2 SQIVND (reference sequence). CDR3 length: 16 amino acids. Trimming removed 7 bases at V and 0 bases at J, with 18 bases between. CDR3 DNA: TGTGCCAGTACCCTAGGAGGGGGAGGGTTGAACACTGAAGCTTTCTTT. It specifies CASTLGGGGLNTEAFF.

Many counts were recorded for this clonotype. The CDR3 coding sequence is TGTGCCAGCAGCTTAGACAGACCTGAAGCTTTCTTT. This sequence encodes CASSLDRPEAFF. The rearrangement links TRBV7-2 to TRBJ1-1; D gene ambiguous. Trimming removed 1 base at V and 6 bases at J, with 6 bases between. Germline V gene data show CDR1 as SGHTA and CDR2 as FQGNSA. This CDR3 contains 12 residues.

About this clonotype: A much more abundant neighbour one base away suggests this may be a read error. This chain links TRBV6-1 with TRBJ2-3, with a weak D call TRBD1 (6 bases). The germline gives CDR1 MNHNS, CDR2 SASEGT. This CDR3 contains 14 residues. The V gene lost 5 bases and the J gene lost 5 bases, with 14 bases spanning the gap. DNA for the CDR3: TGTGCCAGCAGTCCCAGTAGCAGGGGAGATACGCAGTATTTT. Translating it yields CASSPSSRGDTQYF.

This clonotype was detected many times. The chain uses TRBV6-1 and TRBJ2-7, with TRBD2 matching over 7 bases. Unmatched junction bases numbered 7, after V lost 2 bases and J lost 3 bases. This CDR3 contains 15 residues. Germline lookup yields CDR1 MNHNS and CDR2 SASEGT. CDR3 in amino acids: CASSELLATIYEQYF. CDR3 DNA sequence: TGTGCCAGCAGTGAATTACTAGCGACAATCTACGAGCAGTACTTC.

Regarding this clonotype: The junction does not match germline at one end; this may be a read error. This chain connects TRBV7-2 to TRBJ2-7; D not certain. CDR3 length: 16 residues. Germline loops: CDR1 SGHTA, CDR2 FQGNSA. CDR3 loop: CASTLAGPALKYEQYF. For the CDR3, the DNA is TGTGCCAGCACCTTAGCCGGGCCAGCGCTTAAATACGAGCAGTACTTC.

On this clonotype itself: With a much larger clone just one base away, this may be a read error. V and J are TRBV7-2 and TRBJ2-5; 7 nucleotides match TRBD2. J was trimmed by 11 bases and V by 5 bases; bases with no gene match: 14. The V gene's germline CDR1 is SGHTA and CDR2 FQGNSA. The CDR3 extends over 14 amino acids. The CDR3, as DNA: TGTGCCAGCAGCCCGGGGAGGGGTGTCCACGGGCAGTACTTC. Its translation is CASSPGRGVHGQYF.

This clonotype was seen repeatedly, ten times or more. The chain has TRBV7-9 and TRBJ2-1; D not certain. Trimming took off 0 bases at V and 3 bases at J, with 9 bases between the two ends. This CDR3 contains 15 residues. Germline CDR1 and CDR2: SEHNR and FQNEAQ (reference sequence). The CDR3 DNA is TGTGCCAGCAGCTTAGCGGTGGGGATCTACAATGAGCAGTTCTTC. Its protein is CASSLAVGIYNEQFF.

This clonotype appeared a single time. Relative to the germline gene, one junction end is altered; a read error may explain this. The V call is TRBV18, the J call TRBJ2-1; weak D call: TRBD2 (7 bases). This CDR3 has 14 amino acids. Germline V gene lookup returns CDR1 KGHSH and CDR2 LQKENI. The CDR3 loop is CASSPPGGYDEQFF. The CDR3 coding sequence is TGTGCCAGCTCACCCCCGGGGGGCTACGATGAGCAGTTCTTC.

V is TRBV20-1 and J is TRBJ1-1, with D hard to call. The V end lost 5 bases, the J end lost 1 base, and 8 bases lay between the germline ends. Germline V gene lookup returns CDR1 DFQATT and CDR2 SNEGSKA (reference sequence). The CDR3 sequence is 12 residues long. CDR3 amino acids: CSAGRENTEAFF. DNA for the CDR3: TGCAGTGCTGGTAGAGAGAACACTGAAGCTTTCTTT.

This clonotype was seen a few times. The chain links TRBV7-8 to TRBJ1-1; the D is unclear. There are 14 residues in the CDR3. Trimming removed 5 bases at V and 3 bases at J, with 13 bases between. The V gene's germline CDR1 is SGHVS and CDR2 FQNEAQ. The CDR3, as DNA: TGTGCCAGCAGCCCCAGCGAGGAATACACTGAAGCTTTCTTT. This gives the protein CASSPSEEYTEAFF.

This clonotype occurred many times. This chain connects TRBV4-3 to TRBJ2-1; D uncertain. Germline assignment: CDR1 LGHNA and CDR2 YSLEER. V was pared by 4 bases and J by 5 bases, with 18 bases between. The CDR3 covers 16 residues. This CDR3 reads CASSLGSRNFDNEQFF. CDR3 DNA sequence: TGCGCCAGCAGCCTTGGCAGTAGGAATTTCGACAATGAGCAGTTCTTC.

Points on this clonotype: No conserved phenylalanine or tryptophan is present at the end of the CDR3, so a read error is the likely explanation. CDR3 sequence (DNA): TGTGCCAGCAGCTTTTACATCGAAAGGGATGGCTACACCTGC. Translating gives CASSFYIERDGYTC. The gene calls are TRBV13 and TRBJ1-2; no clear D. V lost 3 bases, J lost 6 bases, and 14 bases lay in between. The CDR3 runs to 14 residues. Per the germline V gene, CDR1 is PRHDT and CDR2 is FYEKMQ (reference sequence).

This clonotype appeared a few times. The CDR3 DNA follows: TGTGCCAGCAGCCCGGGACCGATTAACTACGAGCAGTACTTC. It specifies CASSPGPINYEQYF. J is TRBJ2-7 and V is TRBV7-9; tentatively, D is TRBD1 or TRBD2 (5 bases each). Germline-derived CDR1 and CDR2 are SEHNR and FQNEAQ (reference sequence). V lost 5 bases and J 3 bases, leaving 14 bases between the germline ends. This CDR3 is built from 14 residues. The whole variable domain, remainder taken from reference TRBV7-9 and TRBJ2-7, is DTGVSQNPRHKITKRGQNVTFRCDPISEHNRLYWYRQTLGQGPEFLTYFQNEAQLEKSRLLSDRFSAERPKGSFSTLEIQRTEQGDSAMYLCASSPGPINYEQYFGPGTRLTVT.

A remark on this clonotype: This may be a read error, as it is one base from a much larger clone. This rearrangement joins TRBV20-1 to TRBJ1-2; tentative D call: TRBD1 (5 bases). V lost 0 bases and J lost 1, with 12 bases in between. Germline V gene data show CDR1 as DFQATT and CDR2 as SNEGSKA (reference sequence). The CDR3 spans 15 residues. Written as DNA, the CDR3 is TGCAGTGCTAGAGATGGGGCGAGAGTTAACTATGGCTACACCTTC. It translates to CSARDGARVNYGYTF.

This clonotype was detected ten times or more. The V gene is TRBV7-2, the J gene TRBJ1-2; D is possibly TRBD1 (5 bases). The germline gives CDR1 SGHTA, CDR2 FQGNSA. This CDR3 spans 13 amino acids. The V end lost 5 bases, the J end lost 8 bases, and 15 bases lay between the germline ends. The CDR3 bases are TGTGCCAGCAGCGCGGGCCAGGGTGGAGGCTACACCTTC. Encoded protein: CASSAGQGGGYTF.

In this sample, this clonotype turned up a few times. This chain connects TRBV30 to TRBJ1-5; TRBD1 matches at 7 bases. This CDR3 spans 15 amino acids. V lost 2 bases and J lost 5; bases outside the gene matches: 9. Germline CDR1 is GTSNPN and CDR2 is SVGIG (reference sequence). DNA for the CDR3: TGTGCCTGGAGTAAAGACAGGGACAGTTATCAGCCCCAGCATTTT. Translated, it gives CAWSKDRDSYQPQHF.

CDR3 nucleotide sequence: TGTGCCAGCACCGTCTCGGGTATTAACACTGAAGCTTTCTTT. It is translated as CASTVSGINTEAFF. This chain connects TRBV7-9 to TRBJ1-1; D is ambiguous. CDR3 length: 14 residues. V lost 7 bases and J 2 bases, leaving 14 bases between the germline ends. In germline, CDR1 is SEHNR, CDR2 FQNEAQ (reference sequence).

This clonotype was counted only a few times. Since a much larger clone is just one base distant, this may be a read error. The chain recombines TRBV4-3 with TRBJ2-3; D tentatively fits TRBD1 or TRBD2 (5 bases each). Trimming removed 0 bases at V and 7 bases at J, with 14 bases between. The CDR3 length is 15 residues. Germline loops: CDR1 LGHNA, CDR2 YSLEER. CDR3: CASSQELTGRNTQYF. DNA for the CDR3: TGCGCCAGCAGCCAAGAGTTAACGGGGCGGAATACGCAGTATTTT.

The chain employs TRBV5-1 and TRBJ2-7; 8 bases agree with TRBD1. V was pared by 4 bases and J by 2 bases, with 5 bases of the junction left unmatched. The CDR3 runs to 14 residues. Per the germline V gene, CDR1 is SGHRS and CDR2 is YFSETQ. DNA for the CDR3: TGCGCCAGCAGCACGACAGGGGAGACCTACGAGCAGTACTTC. It codes for CASSTTGETYEQYF. The entire variable domain, with the rest obtained from reference TRBV5-1 and TRBJ2-7, is as follows: KAGVTQTPRYLIKTRGQQVTLSCSPISGHRSVSWYQQTPGQGLQFLFEYFSETQRNKGNFPGRFSGRQFSNSRSEMNVSTLELGDSALYLCASSTTGETYEQYFGPGTRLTVT.

Points on this clonotype: A read error may account for a junction end that differs from germline. The chain is built from TRBV7-8 and TRBJ2-4; D is unclear. This CDR3 spans 13 amino acids. Germline V gene lookup returns CDR1 SGHVS and CDR2 FQNEAQ. This CDR3 reads CATTGRFSYEQHF. The CDR3 nucleotides read TGTGCCACAACGGGCAGGTTCTCCTACGAGCAGCACTTC.

The V call is TRBV15, the J call TRBJ2-1, with TRBD1 matching over 8 bases. This CDR3 spans 14 amino acids. Per germline, CDR1 LNHNV and CDR2 YYDKDF (reference sequence). J gave up 7 bases and V 3 bases, and 5 bases lay outside the gene matches. CDR3 protein: CATSSPRTGNEQFF. CDR3 DNA: TGTGCCACCAGCAGCCCCAGGACAGGGAATGAGCAGTTCTTC. Supplemented by reference TRBV15 and TRBJ2-1, the full variable domain reads DAMVIQNPRYQVTQFGKPVTLSCSQTLNHNVMYWYQQKSSQAPKLLFHYYDKDFNNEADTPDNFQSRRPNTSFCFLDIRSPGLGDTAMYLCATSSPRTGNEQFFGPGTRLTVL.

This clonotype has a count of ten or more. The V and J genes are TRBV5-6 and TRBJ2-5; 9 bases are shared with TRBD2. Germline V gene lookup returns CDR1 SGHDT and CDR2 YYEEEE. V dropped 3 bases and J dropped 4; count of bases not matched to a gene: 7. This CDR3 has 15 amino acids. The CDR3 DNA reads TGTGCCAGCAGCTCCGGGACTAGCCATGGAGAGACCCAGTACTTC. Its protein product is CASSSGTSHGETQYF.